Listed here are 13 T cell receptor beta chains from one sample, sequenced in a study of radiation and T cells in renal cell carcinoma. Regarding time point: blood 2 weeks post-SBRT. Treatment given: 15 Gy SBRT to primary tumor, nephrectomy 4 weeks later. Some clones are missing from TCRdb's copy, which holds only in-frame ones; the method was immunoSEQ multiplex PCR. Among about 150,000 clones listed, roughly 89% were seen once. The specimen was blood, collected from a patient whose treatment included radiotherapy and nephrectomy. The receptors shown here come from a woman aged 50 to 60 with renal cell carcinoma.

The V and J genes are TRBV7-2 and TRBJ1-2; 8 bases align to TRBD1. Germline loops: CDR1 SGHTA, CDR2 FQGNSA. V trimming: 5 bases; J trimming: 8 bases; junction bases outside the gene matches: 10. The CDR3 sequence is 14 residues long. CDR3 residues: CASSPMTGVNGYTF. DNA of the CDR3: TGTGCCAGCAGCCCAATGACAGGGGTTAACGGCTACACCTTC.

The chain combines TRBV18 with TRBJ1-2; perhaps TRBD1 as D (6 bases). The CDR3 has 14 residues. CDR1 and CDR2 from the germline V gene are KGHSH and LQKENI. V shed 0 bases and J shed 8 bases, with 13 bases lying between them. For the CDR3, the DNA is TGTGCCAGCTCACCACCCTTTGAGGGGGGAGGCTACACCTTC. Amino acid sequence: CASSPPFEGGGYTF.

The DNA of the CDR3 is TGCGCCAGCAGTGCCTCAGGGGGCTACGAGCAGTACTTC. This codes for CASSASGGYEQYF. The V gene is TRBV10-2, the J gene TRBJ2-7, with TRBD1 matching over 7 bases. The length of the CDR3 is 13 residues. The V gene's germline CDR1 is WSHSY and CDR2 SAAADI. V was clipped by 4 bases and J by 3 bases; unmatched bases: 3.

The CDR3 sequence: CASRQQGYNSPLHF. Written as DNA, the CDR3 is TGTGCCAGCAGACAACAGGGTTATAATTCACCCCTCCACTTT. This sequence joins TRBV7-3 and TRBJ1-6; D may be TRBD1 (6 bases). Germline lookup yields CDR1 SGHTA and CDR2 FQGTGA. The CDR3 totals 14 residues. Trimming took 6 bases from V and 4 from J, leaving 10 bases between them.

J is TRBJ2-1 and V is TRBV7-3; TRBD2 is a possible D gene (6 bases). V lost 2 bases, J lost 1 base, and 9 bases lay in between. The V gene's germline CDR1 is SGHTA and CDR2 FQGTGA. The CDR3 runs to 15 residues. The CDR3 region is CASSLGGGSYNEQFF. The CDR3 nucleotides read TGTGCCAGCAGCTTAGGTGGGGGGTCCTACAATGAGCAGTTCTTC.

V usage is TRBV6-1 and J usage is TRBJ2-3; 9 bases map to TRBD1. This CDR3 region has 14 residues. The ends lost 2 bases at V and 14 bases at J; junction bases unmatched: 11. Germline assignment: CDR1 MNHNS and CDR2 SASEGT. The CDR3 DNA follows: TGTGCCAGCAGTGAACTGGGACAGGGACATTTGGGGTATTTT. It specifies CASSELGQGHLGYF.

V is TRBV7-8 and J is TRBJ1-1; no firm D call. The germline V gene encodes CDR1 SGHVS and CDR2 FQNEAQ. This CDR3 comprises 14 residues. Trimming removed 1 base at V and 8 bases at J, with 14 bases between. CDR3 DNA sequence: TGTGCCAGCAGCTTAGTGAGCGCCCAAGGGGAAGCTTTCTTT. This encodes CASSLVSAQGEAFF.

The gene calls are TRBV25-1 and TRBJ1-1, with D unclear. Germline assignment: CDR1 MGHDK and CDR2 SYGVNS. This CDR3 has 13 residues. Between the trimmed V and J ends, which lost 0 bases and 3 bases, there was a span of 5 bases. The CDR3 DNA is TGTGCCAGCAGTGAATACTTGGACACTGAAGCTTTCTTT. Amino acids: CASSEYLDTEAFF.

The rearrangement uses TRBV5-5 and TRBJ1-2; D might be TRBD1 (5 bases). Trimming took 0 bases from V and 4 from J, leaving 10 bases between them. The CDR3 is 14 amino acids. Looked up from germline, CDR1 is SGHKS and CDR2 is YYEKEE (reference sequence). The CDR3 DNA sequence: TGTGCCAGCAGCTTGGGGGCGGGGCCCTATGGCTACACCTTC. Translation gives CASSLGAGPYGYTF. The full variable domain, in which reference TRBV5-5 and TRBJ1-2 provide the parts outside the CDR3, is DAGVTQSPTHLIKTRGQQVTLRCSPISGHKSVSWYQQVLGQGPQFIFQYYEKEERGRGNFPDRFSARQFPNYSSELNVNALLLGDSALYLCASSLGAGPYGYTFGSGTRLTVV.

The V gene is TRBV19, the J gene TRBJ1-4, with D perhaps matching TRBD1 (5 bases). The CDR3 totals 16 residues. Germline V CDR1 and CDR2: LNHDA, SQIVND (reference sequence). The V end was cut by 6 bases, the J end by 4 bases, with 18 bases between. Written as DNA, the CDR3 is TGTGCCAGTAGAAGCCACGAGGGGTCCGATAATGAAAAACTGTTTTTT. Protein sequence: CASRSHEGSDNEKLFF. The full variable domain, its missing parts supplied by reference TRBV19 and TRBJ1-4, is DGGITQSPKYLFRKEGQNVTLSCEQNLNHDAMYWYRQDPGQGLRLIYYSQIVNDFQKGDIAEGYSVSREKKESFPLTVTSAQKNPTAFYLCASRSHEGSDNEKLFFGSGTQLSVL.

This chain joins TRBV15 and TRBJ2-3; D unresolved. Germline loops: CDR1 LNHNV, CDR2 YYDKDF (reference sequence). The germline V and J ends were trimmed by 6 bases and 2 bases, with 12 bases remaining between them. CDR3 length: 14 residues. For the CDR3, the DNA is TGTGCCACCAGGAGGATAGGGCTCACAGATACGCAGTATTTT. Its translation: CATRRIGLTDTQYF.

The V call is TRBV5-6, the J call TRBJ2-5, with D possibly TRBD2 on 7 matching bases. CDR1 and CDR2 (germline): SGHDT, YYEEEE. The CDR3 is made up of 15 amino acids. V was pared by 4 bases and J by 4 bases, with 17 bases between. Written as DNA, the CDR3 is TGTGCCAGCAGCGATCTCGGGGGGCCCGGAGAGACCCAGTACTTC. Its protein is CASSDLGGPGETQYF.

The chain joins TRBV10-3 to TRBJ1-1, with 8 nucleotides matching TRBD1. Trimming removed 4 bases from V and 3 bases from J; junction bases left unmatched: 13. Germline CDR1 and CDR2: ENHRY and SYGVKD. The CDR3 loop spans 17 amino acids. The CDR3 DNA follows: TGTGCCATCAGTGGACTCAGGGGGCGAGGCGTAGACACTGAAGCTTTCTTT. Translated, it gives CAISGLRGRGVDTEAFF.